This TCR beta chain was retrieved from a study of OX40 agonist ivuxolimab in advanced cancers. Context from the whole study: The costimulatory receptor OX40 (CD134) was targeted by ivuxolimab, a fully human IgG2 agonistic monoclonal antibody. The paper reports the monotherapy dose-escalation portion (N = 52 patients) of the phase I ivuxolimab trial. Of the approximately 50 patients in dose escalation, about 20 had hepatocellular carcinoma, about 15 had melanoma, 9 had renal cell carcinoma and 9 had head and neck cancer. In the dose-escalation cohort, roughly four fifths of patients were male, and the mean age was approximately 60 years, with a range of about 20 to 79. Intravenous ivuxolimab was administered to patients every 2 weeks at six dose levels: 0.01, 0.1, 0.3, 1.5, 3 and 10 mg/kg. The purpose of peripheral TCRbeta sequencing was to test whether ivuxolimab changed TCR sequence diversity and led to clonal T-cell expansion. Partial responses occurred in three dose-escalation patients: two with cutaneous melanoma and one with hepatocellular carcinoma. Prior anti-PD-1, anti-PD-L1 or anti-CTLA-4 therapy was permitted, and checkpoint inhibitors had been received by roughly two fifths of dose-escalation patients. The study at large found these results: At doses of 0.1 to 3.0 mg/kg, clonal expansion of both CD4+ and CD8+ blood T cells was observed from baseline to week 6. Antigen specificity was not determined for the clonally expanded peripheral T cells. After ivuxolimab, CD8+ T cells had more expanded clones than CD4+ T cells on average. Low levels of normalized T-cell clonal expansion were also seen in some nonresponding patients. Partial responders in the 0.1-3.0 mg/kg groups had among the lowest normalized peripheral clonal expansion, especially among CD8+ T cells.

Worth noting for this clone: This receptor's antigen is unknown. The record has no base qualities; no much larger clone is one base away.

To sequence the TCRbeta CDR3 region, genomic DNA was isolated from the sorted cells. TCRbeta CDR3 regions were sequenced using the immunoSEQ Assay. The table comes from immuneACCESS by way of TCRdb, which keeps in-frame sequences with V and J called. Part of the clones is missing from these tables; in studies checked, under half for an unresolved V gene and the rest for unknown reasons. The sample includes some 23,000 clones, with roughly 80% observed a single time. Jointly, the top ten make up 9.5% to 15% of the sample. Patients with autoimmune disease history or receiving systemic immunosuppression were excluded from the trial. Peripheral blood for TCR sequencing was collected from all dose cohorts at baseline, on cycle 4 day 1, and on cycle 7 day 1. Samples came from an open-label, multicenter, first-in-human phase I dose-escalation trial of ivuxolimab. Adults with locally advanced or metastatic head and neck squamous cell, hepatocellular, melanoma or renal cell carcinoma were enrolled in the trial. Before TCR sequencing, CD4+ T cells and CD8+ T cells from peripheral blood were sorted into separate populations.

CDR1 is given as LNHNV and CDR2 as YYDKDF, both from the germline V gene (reference sequence). V is reduced by 1 base and J by 3 bases, leaving a spacing of 9 bases between them. The CDR3 measures 14 amino acids from cysteine to phenylalanine. Just the 42-base CDR3 DNA is kept, in frame starting at base 1. The material was CD4+ or CD8+ T cells sorted from blood, obtained in a trial of the OX40 agonist ivuxolimab. Recombination linked TRBV15 to TRBJ1-1; TRBD1 might be the D gene, on 5 matching bases. The TCR comes from an adult with an advanced solid tumor such as melanoma, head and neck, liver or kidney cancer. The CDR3 corresponds to CATSRAQGYTEAFF. The nucleotide sequence reads as follows: TGTGCCACCAGCAGAGCTCAGGGTTACACTGAAGCTTTCTTT.